The table lists the clone carrying this T cell receptor (beta chain) with many counts. This sample was included in a study of regulatory T cells in long-lasting Graves disease. CDR3-region Arm-PCR and iRepertoire HTBI primers produced the TCR beta libraries. TCRdb passed the multiplex PCR reads through MiXCR, listing each CDR3 protein once. The repertoire consists of hundreds of thousands of distinct CDR3 sequences, with roughly 15% occurring once and the leading ten covering over 8.5%. CDR3 length equals 15 residues. Germline loops: CDR1 SNHLY, CDR2 FYNNEI. Trimming removed 4 bases from V and 2 bases from J, with 14 bases in between. This sample's time point: newly diagnosed GD, antithyroid drugs for less than 3 months. The TCR library was made from RNA extracted from PBMCs. These data also formed part of another study, on T cells in Graves' hyperthyroidism and ophthalmopathy. As that report states: Most thyroid-expanded clonotypes above 0.001 were also found in blood.

Sequenced material: peripheral blood mononuclear cells (PBMCs), taken at new diagnosis, from a patient treated with antithyroid drugs. The receptor was isolated from a woman in her 30s with Graves disease. J is TRBJ1-1 and V is TRBV2; perhaps TRBD1 as D (5 bases). CDR3 region: CASSATWGPNTEAFF. In DNA form, the CDR3 reads TGTGCCAGCAGTGCAACCTGGGGCCCTAACACTGAAGCTTTCTTT.